This TCR beta chain was sequenced in a study of blood T cell repertoires in COVID-19. About the study: The cDNA or gDNA used as material had been derived from T cells, B-cell-depleted T cells, or PBMCs.

Per the original data handling: Reference gene primer amplification yielded estimated nucleated cell counts. Profiled with immunoSEQ multiplex PCR; TCRdb holds only in-frame clones, not every one. V, J and clone size were drawn from that table, and D and trimming were deduced from the DNA. The sample contains roughly 84,000 clones, roughly 80% of which appear only once. CDR3 length equals 14 residues. From germline, CDR1 is SEHNR and CDR2 FQNEAQ (reference sequence). Trimming took off 5 bases at V and 4 bases at J, with 14 bases between the two ends. This rearrangement joins TRBV7-9 to TRBJ1-2; possible D gene TRBD1, 5 bases. This sequence was found in a woman at least 80 years old with acute or convalescent COVID-19. The sequenced sample was peripheral blood. The CDR3 spells CASSVREIRYGYTF. The CDR3 nucleotides are TGTGCCAGCAGCGTCAGGGAAATTCGCTATGGCTACACCTTC. Full variable domain (rest looked up from reference TRBV7-9 and TRBJ1-2): DTGVSQNPRHKITKRGQNVTFRCDPISEHNRLYWYRQTLGQGPEFLTYFQNEAQLEKSRLLSDRFSAERPKGSFSTLEIQRTEQGDSAMYLCASSVREIRYGYTFGSGTRLTVV.